Presented here are 13 T cell receptor beta chains from one specimen sequenced in a study of OX40 agonist ivuxolimab in advanced cancers. Data came from immunoSEQ multiplex PCR; TCRdb stores just in-frame clones and leaves some out. The repertoire has 30,000 to 40,000 clones, 84% of them found once; the top ten carry less than 2%. The sample was CD4+ or CD8+ T cells sorted from blood, taken in a trial of the OX40 agonist ivuxolimab. The source of these receptors is an adult with an advanced solid tumor such as melanoma, head and neck, liver or kidney cancer.

This clone came up once. V gene TRBV6-4 combines with J gene TRBJ1-1; 7 nucleotides match TRBD1. The trim removed 6 bases at V and 0 bases at J, leaving 4 bases unmatched. There are 14 residues in the CDR3. Germline CDR1 reads MRHNA; CDR2 reads SNTAGT. CDR3 nucleotides: TGTGCCAGCAGGGGGGGGACAGTGAACACTGAAGCTTTCTTT. This sequence encodes CASRGGTVNTEAFF.

The rearrangement uses TRBV5-1 and TRBJ2-1; the D gene is possibly TRBD2 (5 bases). Between the trimmed V and J ends, which lost 2 bases and 5 bases, there was a span of 11 bases. The CDR3 spans 14 residues. Germline V gene data show CDR1 as SGHRS and CDR2 as YFSETQ. The CDR3 bases are TGCGCCAGCAGCTTAACGGCCGGGGACAATGAGCAGTTCTTC. Translation: CASSLTAGDNEQFF.

The rearrangement joins TRBV4-1 to TRBJ2-5; 7 bases match TRBD2. J gave up 4 bases and V 1 base, and 3 bases lay outside the gene matches. Per germline, CDR1 MGHRA and CDR2 YSYEKL. This CDR3 is 14 amino acids long. The CDR3 spells CASSQVAGVETQYF. CDR3 bases: TGCGCCAGCAGCCAAGTTGCGGGAGTAGAGACCCAGTACTTC.

The sample holds one count of this clone. This chain connects TRBV5-4 to TRBJ1-4, with a tentative D call TRBD1 (6 bases). CDR3 length: 15 amino acids. V dropped 1 base and J dropped 12 bases, with 19 bases sitting between them. The germline CDR1 and CDR2 sequences are SGHNT and YYREEE (reference sequence). CDR3 region: CASSLRGTKIGELFF. DNA for the CDR3: TGTGCCAGCAGCTTGAGGGGGACAAAAATTGGGGAACTGTTTTTT.

CDR3 in DNA: TGTGCCAGTAGTATCTTGCAGGGCCGTCAGCCCCAGCATTTT. This encodes CASSILQGRQPQHF. The V and J genes are TRBV19 and TRBJ1-5; TRBD1 is a possible D gene (5 bases). The V gene lost 3 bases and the J gene lost 6 bases, with 12 bases spanning the gap. CDR1 is LNHDA, CDR2 SQIVND, per germline (reference sequence). The CDR3 contains 14 residues.

There are a few counts of this clone. V gene TRBV7-9 combines with J gene TRBJ2-1; 7 bases line up with TRBD2. The V gene end was trimmed by 7 bases and the J gene end by 8 bases; junction bases not matched to a gene: 5. Per germline, CDR1 SEHNR and CDR2 FQNEAQ (reference sequence). The CDR3 is 12 residues long. CDR3: CASTREDDEQFF. As DNA, the CDR3 is TGTGCCAGCACCCGGGAGGATGATGAGCAGTTCTTC. The whole variable domain, filled in from reference TRBV7-9 and TRBJ2-1, reads DTGVSQNPRHKITKRGQNVTFRCDPISEHNRLYWYRQTLGQGPEFLTYFQNEAQLEKSRLLSDRFSAERPKGSFSTLEIQRTEQGDSAMYLCASTREDDEQFFGPGTRLTVL.

CDR3 nucleotides: TGCGCCAGCAGCCAAGAGGACAGGGTCGGGTCCCAGTACTTC. Encoded protein: CASSQEDRVGSQYF. The gene calls are TRBV4-1 and TRBJ2-5; 8 bases agree with TRBD1. Germline V gene lookup returns CDR1 MGHRA and CDR2 YSYEKL. V was pared by 0 bases and J by 9 bases, with 6 bases of the junction left unmatched. The CDR3 is made up of 14 amino acids.

In this sample, this clone turned up once. The V call is TRBV28, the J call TRBJ2-1; 10 bases align to TRBD1. CDR1 is MDHEN, CDR2 SYDVKM, per germline. The CDR3 spans 15 residues. The ends lost 6 bases at V and 6 bases at J; junction bases unmatched: 8. In nucleotides, the CDR3 is TGTGCCAGCAGCCAACCGGGACAGGGGAGCAATGAGCAGTTCTTC. As protein: CASSQPGQGSNEQFF. The whole variable domain, filled in from reference TRBV28 and TRBJ2-1, reads DVKVTQSSRYLVKRTGEKVFLECVQDMDHENMFWYRQDPGLGLRLIYFSYDVKMKEKGDIPEGYSVSREKKERFSLILESASTNQTSMYLCASSQPGQGSNEQFFGPGTRLTVL.

The rearrangement links TRBV6-1 to TRBJ2-7; no clear D. The CDR3 is made up of 11 amino acids. The ends were cut back, 2 bases at V and 4 bases at J, with 3 bases in the middle. Looked up from germline, CDR1 is MNHNS and CDR2 is SASEGT. CDR3 nucleotide sequence: TGTGCCAGCAGTGAAAGGTACGAGCAGTACTTC. Protein sequence: CASSERYEQYF.

The chain is built from TRBV5-4 and TRBJ2-2; D is unresolved. The V gene's germline CDR1 is SGHNT and CDR2 YYREEE (reference sequence). V was trimmed by 4 bases and J by 2 bases, leaving 6 bases between them. The CDR3 loop spans 13 amino acids. The CDR3: CASSSQNTGELFF. In nucleotides, the CDR3 is TGTGCCAGCAGCAGTCAAAACACCGGGGAGCTGTTTTTT.

Comments on this clone: The junction shows a germline mismatch at one end, possibly a read error. This chain connects TRBV29-1 to TRBJ1-2, with unresolved D. Germline V CDR1 and CDR2: SQVTM, ANQGSEA. This CDR3 is 9 amino acids long. CDR3 sequence: CSVGQTTYF. The CDR3 bases are TGCAGCGTCGGCCAAACCACGTACTTC.

This chain uses TRBV7-8 with TRBJ1-4; D gene uncertain. V was trimmed by 2 bases and J by 3 bases, leaving 7 bases between them. The CDR3 is 14 amino acids. CDR1 SGHVS and CDR2 FQNEAQ come from the germline V gene. The CDR3 bases are TGTGCCAGCAGCTTAACGTCGGCTAATGAAAAACTGTTTTTT. It translates to CASSLTSANEKLFF.

The chain links TRBV2 to TRBJ1-1; D may be TRBD1 (5 bases). The CDR3 covers 15 residues. Germline V gives CDR1 SNHLY, CDR2 FYNNEI. Trimming removed 6 bases from V and 1 base from J, with 15 bases in between. The DNA for the CDR3 is TGTGCCAGCAGATCAGACAGAAACCAGAACACTGAAGCTTTCTTT. Translating it yields CASRSDRNQNTEAFF.